This is a list of T cell receptor beta chains from one sample in a study of T cell responses to AZD1222 COVID-19 vaccine. This table comes from immunoSEQ multiplex PCR, and its TCRdb copy is limited to in-frame clones, with some not included. This sample has about 30,000 clones, with roughly 91% found just once. The source material was peripheral blood, sampled on day 0 of AZD1222 vaccination. These receptors were taken from an adult in good health. Each CDR3 is given with its conserved first and last residue. The order of the fields is D gene, V gene, clone size, J gene, CDR3 DNA, CDR3 protein. A D gene is named only where the DNA matches it firmly. Some rows have no size entry. The others give once, few or many, or a class for an expanded clone.

NA	TRBV5-1	once	TRBJ2-5	TGCGCCAGCAGCTTACAGGGAGTTCAAGAGACCCAGTACTTC	CASSLQGVQETQYF
NA	TRBV5-1	few	TRBJ2-7	TGCGCCAGCAGTTTCGGACCGCCTCCGAGCTCCTACGAGCAGTACTTC	CASSFGPPPSSYEQYF
TRBD1	TRBV27	NA	TRBJ1-4	TGTGCCAGGGGGGGGACAGGGGACACAACTAATGAAAAACTGTTTTTT	CARGGTGDTTNEKLFF
TRBD1	TRBV9	NA	TRBJ1-2	TGTGCCAGCAGCGAATCTTCGGACAGGGAAGGCTACACCTTC	CASSESSDREGYTF
TRBD1	TRBV28	NA	TRBJ1-2	TGTGCCAGCACGGGGACAGGGGGCTTCTATGGCTACACCTTC	CASTGTGGFYGYTF
NA	TRBV27	NA	TRBJ1-2	TGTGCCAGCAGTCCGACAGTAAACTATGGCTACACCTTC	CASSPTVNYGYTF
TRBD2	TRBV5-1	NA	TRBJ2-1	TGCGCCAGCAGCTCAAGCGGGGGAAGTTACAATGAGCAGTTCTTC	CASSSSGGSYNEQFF
NA	TRBV18	NA	TRBJ2-7	TGTGCCAGCTCGTTCACGACTGATACCTACGAGCAGTACTTC	CASSFTTDTYEQYF
TRBD1	TRBV29-1	NA	TRBJ1-5	TGCAGCGCCGGGACAGGGTTGAATCAGCCCCAGCATTTT	CSAGTGLNQPQHF
TRBD1	TRBV18	NA	TRBJ1-5	TGTGCCAGCTCACCCCAGGACAGGGGGTATCAGCCCCAGCATTTT	CASSPQDRGYQPQHF
NA	TRBV5-1	NA	TRBJ2-7	TGCGCCAGCAGCTTAAGATATGAGGACGAGCAGTACTTC	CASSLRYEDEQYF
NA	TRBV5-1	NA	TRBJ1-1	TGCGCCAGCAGCTCAGCGGGGGCCGTGGACACTGAAGCTTTCTTT	CASSSAGAVDTEAFF
NA	TRBV14	NA	TRBJ2-7	TGTGCCAGCAGTCGGACGTACAGCCAGACCTACGAGCAGTACTTC	CASSRTYSQTYEQYF
NA	TRBV7-2	NA	TRBJ2-1	TGTGCCAGCAGCTTAAGTTATCTCAATGAGCAGTTCTTC	CASSLSYLNEQFF
NA	TRBV28	once	TRBJ2-1	TGTGCCAGCAGTTCGGGACGGAATGAGCAGTTCTTC	CASSSGRNEQFF
TRBD1	TRBV25-1	NA	TRBJ2-1	TGTGCCAGCATTAAGGTACAGGGGGCCCAACACTACAATGAGCAGTTCTTC	CASIKVQGAQHYNEQFF
TRBD1	TRBV19	NA	TRBJ2-3	TGTGCCACCCGGGACAGGGGGCTAACAGATACGCAGTATTTT	CATRDRGLTDTQYF
TRBD2	TRBV19	NA	TRBJ2-3	TGTGCCAGTAGCACTACCACTAGCGGGGGTTCAGATACGCAGTATTTT	CASSTTTSGGSDTQYF
NA	TRBV6-5	NA	TRBJ2-7	TGTGCCAGCAGCACTGCGGCTGCAGGGGACCACGAGCAGTACTTC	CASSTAAAGDHEQYF
NA	TRBV6-1	NA	TRBJ2-7	TGTGCCAGCAGTGAAGCAGAGGGGGACGCCTACGAGCAGTACTTC	CASSEAEGDAYEQYF
NA	TRBV28	NA	TRBJ2-1	TGTGCCAGCAGTACCTTGAGGGGGAGAGATGATGAGCAGTTCTTC	CASSTLRGRDDEQFF
NA	TRBV7-9	NA	TRBJ2-5	TGTGCCAGCAGCTTAGCGGGAGCTGCAGAGACCCAGTACTTC	CASSLAGAAETQYF